This entry concerns a single T cell receptor (beta chain). Its antigen remains unidentified. No qualities accompany the bases; no much larger clone lies one base away. The CDR3 holds 19 amino acids from the cysteine to the phenylalanine. Here the CDR3 DNA is all that survives: 57 bases in frame from base 1. CDR1 KGHSH and CDR2 LQKENI are derived from the germline V gene. A distance of 24 bases separates the germline ends of V and J, which lose 6 bases and 0 bases respectively. The library was built by means of multiplex PCR. Sequencing was carried out with an Illumina HiSeq 4000. To build TCR beta libraries, CDR3 regions were amplified by Arm-PCR using iRepertoire HTBI primers. Before sequencing, the PCR products underwent gel purification. In the paper's pipeline: Gene usage analysis of CDR3 amino acid clonotypes used the 62 TRBV and 14 to 15 TRBJ segments found across samples. COPE and FqMerger were used to merge filtered high-quality paired reads into contigs. BLAST was used to align contigs to IMGT TRBV, TRBD and TRBJ reference genes, and CDR3 was defined according to IMGT. Any clonotype with a frequency above 0.1% was classified as a highly expanded clone. Shannon entropy was used to measure repertoire diversity, and the Gini coefficient was used to measure V-J evenness. A clonotype was considered public if more than one individual shared it. Starting from the raw public reads, TCRdb applied fastp trimming at Q25, assembled clones with MiXCR and retained in-frame beta chains. Merged by CDR3 protein, the rows form single entries marked with the most common genes and DNA. It is TCRdb's table, rather than the study itself, that gives the V and J calls and clone size. This sample gives about 450,000 distinct CDR3 sequences in total; around 15% of them show up just once. Together, the top ten hold around 11% of the sample.

In light of the paper, this sample's time point label describes: newly diagnosed GD, antithyroid drugs for less than 3 months. For both TCR sequencing and RNA sequencing, RNA was extracted from PBMCs in TRIzol. Graves' disease was diagnosed according to American Thyroid Association guidelines. The patients came from an endocrinology department in Xi'an, China. Each patient gave 9 to 10 milliliters of peripheral blood, collected in an EDTA anticoagulant tube. PBMCs were isolated by Ficoll Paque Plus density gradient separation without further T cell sorting. An Agilent 2100 Bioanalyzer and agarose gel were used to assess RNA quality, and a NanoDrop 2000 was used to measure RNA concentration. The data belong to a study of regulatory T cells in long-lasting Graves disease (dated by TCRdb to the early 2020s). Broadly, across the study: Antithyroid drugs had been taken for less than 3 months by newly diagnosed Graves' disease patients. Peripheral blood TCR sequencing and RNA sequencing compared persistent Graves' disease patients with newly diagnosed Graves' disease patients. The study took place in China and was registered as a clinical trial. A total of some 33 samples were covered by TCR sequencing, comprising about 13 persistent and around 20 newly diagnosed Graves' disease patients.

Summary of the overall study and its limitations: Only the TCR beta chain was sequenced and analyzed. More public clonotypes were shared among persistent patients (about 2,800) than among newly diagnosed patients (over 900). Because the primary lesion, thyroid tissue, could not be accessed, the study looked at peripheral blood alone. Compared with newly diagnosed patients, patients with persistent Graves' disease had lower TCR Shannon entropy and fewer highly expanded clones, which suggests clonal expansion. The authors noted that the small sample size was a limitation that may lower accuracy. Preferential use of TRBV28, TRBJ1-2 and TRBJ2-5 was observed in persistent disease, whereas TRBV20-1 and TRBJ2-1 were favored in newly diagnosed disease.

This sample was shared with a second study, whose subject was T cells in Graves' hyperthyroidism and ophthalmopathy. The second publication reports: Stable Graves' hyperthyroidism was defined as the absence of progression to ophthalmopathy over 18 months of follow-up. The hyperthyroidism patients were between 18 and 65 years old and newly diagnosed, with a disease duration of less than 2 months. Exclusion was applied to patients with uncontrolled infections, other autoimmune diseases, pregnancy or lactation. Diagnoses were based on clinical symptoms, serum thyroxine and TRAb, thyroid ultrasound and orbital computed tomography. The first round of RT-PCR for the TCR CDR3 was performed with the HTBI primer set and the Qiagen OneStep RT-PCR kit. Blood samples also contained most of the expanded thyroid clonotypes (frequency above 0.001), which suggests that blood repertoires may reflect thyroid immune responses. In cross-validation, a model built on a 13 V-J signature told ophthalmopathy apart from stable hyperthyroidism with 85% to 90% sensitivity and about 81% specificity, and in testing the same model reached 80%/75%. In validation, progression to ophthalmopathy was predicted by the model with around 71% sensitivity and 72.22% specificity, a median of about 6.4 months before onset. To identify distinguishing TCR V-J signatures, a discovery cohort of about 95 patients was used, comprising 43 with Graves' ophthalmopathy and some 60 with stable Graves' hyperthyroidism. An independent validation cohort of around 19 hyperthyroidism patients and approximately 15 patients who later progressed to ophthalmopathy tested prospective prediction of ophthalmopathy. The roughly 90 discovery patients were divided at random into training and test sets in a 7:3 ratio. In more than 5 Graves' hyperthyroidism patients, the study also compared T-cell repertoires from thyroid tissue with T-cell repertoires from blood. Once sampling was done, hyperthyroidism patients were given methimazole at a starting dose of 30 mg daily, whereas ophthalmopathy patients were given high-dose intravenous methylprednisolone. A second multiplex PCR round built the libraries, followed by size selection and purification. Libraries were sequenced paired-end with 100 bp reads on an Illumina HiSeq2000. Raw data were processed with SOAPnuke, discarding reads with adapters, uncalled bases, mean Phred below 15, or no exact constant-primer or identifier match. High-quality paired reads were merged using COPE v1.2.5, and each unique nucleotide sequence was defined as a clonotype. Clonotypes were aligned to IMGT TRBV, TRBD and TRBJ reference segments using MiTCR v1.1. The analysis included only V-J combinations with a frequency above 0.0001, which together covered 98% to 99.2% of the repertoires. The TCS score was defined as the ratio of F50 (clonal expansion) to E x V (chaos), calculated using BLOSUM62-based TCRdist between CDR3 peptides within each V-J. Welch's t-statistics and random forest reduced approximately 520 V-J features to some 14, which were used in a naive Bayes classifier (R e1071). Sample size was not statistically predetermined, and blinding of investigators to group allocation was not performed. According to the paper, TCR Vbeta CDR3 sequencing was carried out on over 130 peripheral blood samples, which came from approximately 43 ophthalmopathy, approximately 78 hyperthyroidism and about 17 progressor patients.

This receptor was taken from a woman aged 25 to 39 with Graves disease. Donor details come from another sample of the same person, matched by shared clones. The source material was peripheral blood mononuclear cells (PBMCs), sampled at new diagnosis, from a patient treated with antithyroid drugs. This chain joins TRBV18 to TRBJ1-3; a tentative D call is TRBD1 (6 bases match). The bases read TGTGCCAGCTCCCCATTGGTCTCTACAGGGCCGATCTCTGGAAACACCATATATTTT. Its translation reads: CASSPLVSTGPISGNTIYF.